Each of the 15 T cell receptor beta chains below was sequenced from the same sample in a study of shared clonotypes between healthy human individuals. The protocol was immunoSEQ multiplex PCR, while the TCRdb copy is restricted to in-frame clones and leaves out a portion. Of some 530,000 clones listed, over 70% are singletons. Sequenced sample: PBMCs. Receptors were obtained from a woman aged 35 to 49 in good health. Some clones in this sample may be carry-over from other donors' samples.

The chain joins TRBV30 to TRBJ2-1; no firm D call. Per germline, CDR1 GTSNPN and CDR2 SVGIG (reference sequence). The CDR3 totals 13 residues. The V and J ends lost 4 bases and 7 bases respectively, with 14 bases between them. CDR3 residues: CAWNTLSGNEQFF. The CDR3 bases are TGTGCCTGGAATACACTCAGTGGGAATGAGCAGTTCTTC.

The chain is built from TRBV7-3 and TRBJ2-1; D is undetermined. The CDR3 sequence is 13 residues long. V was cut by 5 bases and J by 8 bases, with 13 bases left in between. Looked up from germline, CDR1 is SGHTA and CDR2 is FQGTGA. This CDR3 is CASSILSTDEQFF. In DNA form, the CDR3 reads TGTGCCAGCAGCATTCTCAGTACGGATGAGCAGTTCTTC.

The CDR3 sequence: CASSLEGRSATDTQYF. The CDR3 region has the DNA TGTGCCAGCAGCTTGGAAGGCCGGAGCGCCACAGATACGCAGTATTTT. The genes are TRBV5-8 and TRBJ2-3, with D unclear. The CDR3 consists of 16 residues. Germline CDR1 SGHTS, CDR2 YDEGEE. Trimming left V 0 bases short and J 2 bases short, with 13 bases between.

The chain carries TRBV4-3 and TRBJ2-7, with a tentative D call TRBD2 (7 bases). The V gene lost 3 bases and the J gene lost 3 bases, with 18 bases spanning the gap. The CDR3 has 16 residues. Per germline, CDR1 LGHNA and CDR2 YSLEER. The CDR3 region is CASSQPEGGKVYEQYF. The CDR3 coding sequence is TGCGCCAGCAGCCAGCCCGAGGGGGGGAAGGTCTACGAGCAGTACTTC.

As regards this clone: A far larger clone is only one base removed, so a read error is likely. The V call is TRBV28, the J call TRBJ2-4; a weak D match, TRBD2 (5 bases). From germline, CDR1 is MDHEN and CDR2 SYDVKM. The CDR3 has 16 amino acids. CDR3 protein: CAHSLSQRAGKNIQYF. The DNA for the CDR3 is TGTGCTCACAGTTTATCCCAGAGGGCTGGCAAAAACATTCAGTACTTC.

The CDR3: CSVGDSHGGPQHF. The CDR3 DNA reads as TGCAGCGTGGGGGACAGCCACGGGGGGCCCCAGCATTTT. J is TRBJ1-5 and V is TRBV29-1, with TRBD1 matching 7 bases. Germline V gene data show CDR1 as SQVTM and CDR2 as ANQGSEA. This CDR3 region has 13 residues. V shed 6 bases and J 9 bases; nucleotides not matched to a gene: 11.

This rearrangement joins TRBV5-4 to TRBJ2-7; either TRBD1 or TRBD2 may fit D (5 bases each). CDR3 length: 15 residues. Trimming pared 4 bases from V and 0 bases from J, leaving 14 bases between. CDR1 is SGHNT, CDR2 YYREEE, per germline (reference sequence). The DNA of the CDR3 is TGTGCCAGCAGCCCACCCGGGGCGCCCTCCTACGAGCAGTACTTC. This codes for CASSPPGAPSYEQYF.

This clone was detected only a few times. The chain uses TRBV28 and TRBJ1-5, with a tentative D call TRBD1 (5 bases). CDR1 is MDHEN, CDR2 SYDVKM, per germline. V was trimmed by 6 bases and J by 1 base, leaving 13 bases between them. The CDR3 sequence is 15 residues long. CDR3 nucleotides: TGTGCCAGCAGGACCGGGACGCCCAGCAATCAGCCCCAGCATTTT. It yields the protein CASRTGTPSNQPQHF.

This chain links TRBV25-1 with TRBJ2-1; TRBD1 might be the D (6 bases). Deletions cut 2 bases from V and 4 bases from J, with 18 bases between. In germline, CDR1 is MGHDK, CDR2 SYGVNS. The CDR3 extends over 17 amino acids. The CDR3 region has the DNA TGTGCCAGCAGTGAAACCCGAGGGGGTCGCATTTACAATGAGCAGTTCTTC. Amino acids: CASSETRGGRIYNEQFF.

This chain connects TRBV2 to TRBJ2-5; D is unresolved. V shed 5 bases and J shed 5 bases, with 9 bases lying between them. The CDR3 is made up of 12 amino acids. CDR1 SNHLY and CDR2 FYNNEI come from the germline V gene. CDR3 sequence (DNA): TGTGCCAGCAGTCTCTACGGGGAGACCCAGTACTTC. It encodes CASSLYGETQYF.

The chain is built from TRBV5-6 and TRBJ1-1, with a possible D match to TRBD1 (5 bases). The CDR3 runs to 15 residues. Germline CDR1 and CDR2: SGHDT and YYEEEE. Trimming pared 4 bases from V and 2 bases from J, leaving 15 bases between. The CDR3 here is CASSRDTGTNTEAFF. In DNA, the CDR3 is TGTGCCAGCAGCCGTGACACGGGGACTAACACTGAAGCTTTCTTT.

This clone was counted a single time. The rearrangement links TRBV2 to TRBJ2-2; possibly TRBD2 for D (6 bases). The CDR3 has 14 amino acids. From germline, CDR1 is SNHLY and CDR2 FYNNEI. Trimming left V 7 bases short and J 7 bases short, with 16 bases between. The chain's CDR3 is CASKADYVIGELFF. For the CDR3, the DNA is TGTGCCAGCAAAGCGGACTACGTAATCGGGGAGCTGTTTTTT.

The chain links TRBV5-4 to TRBJ2-7; 7 bases agree with TRBD2. Germline lookup yields CDR1 SGHNT and CDR2 YYREEE (reference sequence). The CDR3 covers 15 residues. Trimming removed 1 base from V and 5 bases from J; junction bases left unmatched: 9. The CDR3 sequence is CASSLPGGRGNEQYF. The CDR3 DNA reads as TGTGCCAGCAGCTTGCCGGGCGGGAGAGGTAACGAGCAGTACTTC.

This clone occurred once. This probably arose from a read error, given a far larger clone one base away. The rearrangement uses TRBV18 and TRBJ1-1, with 11 bases fitting TRBD1. This CDR3 contains 17 residues. The V gene's germline CDR1 is KGHSH and CDR2 LQKENI. CDR3 sequence (DNA): TGTGCCGGCTCACCTTTCCGGGACAGGGGGGGTAACACTGAAGCTTTCTTT. Translating gives CAGSPFRDRGGNTEAFF.

V usage is TRBV28 and J usage is TRBJ2-5; TRBD1 agrees at 7 bases. CDR1 MDHEN and CDR2 SYDVKM come from the germline V gene. Germline trimming cut 7 bases from V and 4 bases from J; bases unmatched to any gene: 15. This CDR3 contains 16 residues. CDR3 sequence (DNA): TGTGCCAGCACCTCGCCAGGGCAGGGGGAAGGAGAGACCCAGTACTTC. Its translation: CASTSPGQGEGETQYF.